These 21 T cell receptor beta chains were sequenced from one sample in a study of blood T cell repertoires in COVID-19 (dated by TCRdb to the early 2020s). The library relied on the immunoSEQ multiplex PCR assay. TCRdb stores this immuneACCESS table with in-frame sequences only. Part of the clones is absent; in the studies checked, under half of the shortfall reflects unresolved V genes, and no reason is known for the rest. This sample comprises roughly 110,000 clones, around 84% of them detected only once. Less than 15% of the sample comes from the top ten. The sample comprised peripheral blood. The receptor source for this set is a human donor in a cohort sampled during active COVID-19.

J is TRBJ1-6 and V is TRBV19; no definite D call. The germline CDR1 and CDR2 sequences are LNHDA and SQIVND (reference sequence). With 8 bases removed from V and 9 bases from J, the gap between germline ends came to 11 bases. The CDR3 is made up of 12 amino acids. CDR3 sequence (DNA): TGTGCCAGTTCTGACACCGCTTCACCCCTCCACTTT. This codes for CASSDTASPLHF.

The CDR3 coding sequence is TGCGCCAGCAGCCAAGGGCAGTTGAACACTGAAGCTTTCTTT. It codes for CASSQGQLNTEAFF. V and J are TRBV4-1 and TRBJ1-1; D gene uncertain. The germline CDR1 and CDR2 sequences are MGHRA and YSYEKL. The CDR3 totals 14 residues. Trimming removed 1 base from V and 0 bases from J, with 6 bases in between.

The rearrangement joins TRBV18 to TRBJ1-3; 11 positions match TRBD1. The CDR3 covers 14 residues. J gave up 7 bases and V 3 bases, and 2 bases lay outside the gene matches. Germline assignment: CDR1 KGHSH and CDR2 LQKENI. CDR3 coding DNA: TGTGCCAGCTCACCGGACAGGGGGCAGAACACCATATATTTT. Translation gives CASSPDRGQNTIYF.

This clone has just a few counts. This sequence joins TRBV29-1 and TRBJ2-7, with D possibly matching TRBD2 (6 bases). Germline V gene data show CDR1 as SQVTM and CDR2 as ANQGSEA. V was clipped by 1 base and J by 1 base, with 14 bases between them. The CDR3 spans 15 residues. The CDR3 DNA is TGCAGCGTTGAAGGGACCGGGACTGCATCCTACGAGCAGTACTTC. Translation: CSVEGTGTASYEQYF.

The gene calls are TRBV24-1 and TRBJ1-5, with D hard to call. V was cut by 5 bases and J by 3 bases, with 10 bases left in between. The CDR3 loop spans 14 amino acids. CDR1 and CDR2 (germline): KGHDR, SFDVKD. The DNA for the CDR3 is TGTGCCACCAGTGCAGGCCGGGACAATCAGCCCCAGCATTTT. Residues: CATSAGRDNQPQHF.

The V gene is TRBV29-1, the J gene TRBJ2-1; a possible D gene is TRBD1 (6 bases). Trimming removed 6 bases from V and 4 bases from J, with 10 bases in between. From germline, CDR1 is SQVTM and CDR2 ANQGSEA. The CDR3 spans 12 residues. CDR3 in amino acids: CSVAGVYNEQFF. The CDR3 nucleotides are TGCAGCGTGGCAGGGGTGTACAATGAGCAGTTCTTC.

The chain recombines TRBV4-3 with TRBJ2-7; D might be TRBD1 (6 bases). Germline CDR1 and CDR2: LGHNA and YSLEER. Deletions cut 2 bases from V and 3 bases from J, with 14 bases between. The CDR3 spans 15 residues. DNA for the CDR3: TGCGCCAGCAGCCAATGGTCCGGGACATTCTACGAGCAGTACTTC. This codes for CASSQWSGTFYEQYF.

Note on this clone: The DNA is left out, because the CDR3 cannot be placed on it with certainty; the CDR3 is given as TCRdb lists it. The chain is built from TRBV14 and TRBJ2-1; no DNA check was done on the table's D call, TRBD2. The germline gives CDR1 SGHDN, CDR2 FVKESK. The CDR3 is 16 residues long, counting both termini. CDR3 protein: CASSFAYGTSGGASFF.

The V call is TRBV7-9, the J call TRBJ2-1, with TRBD1 as a possible D gene (5 bases). Germline assignment: CDR1 SEHNR and CDR2 FQNEAQ (reference sequence). Trimming shortened V by 5 bases and J by 5 bases, and 16 bases separated the two germline ends. The CDR3 runs 15 residues. The CDR3 bases are TGTGCCAGCAGCGGTGACAGCCGATTAGACAATGAGCAGTTCTTC. Encoded protein: CASSGDSRLDNEQFF.

A remark on this clone: The sample carries other DNA sequences with the same CDR3. V gene TRBV19 combines with J gene TRBJ2-7; 10 bases map to TRBD1. The CDR3 length is 15 residues. Germline values: CDR1 LNHDA, CDR2 SQIVND (reference sequence). The V and J ends lost 0 bases and 3 bases, in that order; junction bases with no gene match: 2. The CDR3 nucleotides are TGTGCCAGTAGTATAGACGGGACAGGGGACTACGAGCAGTACTTC. Translated, it gives CASSIDGTGDYEQYF.

About this clone itself: One end of the junction does not line up with germline, which may come from a read error. The J gene is TRBJ2-1, the V gene TRBV7-9; D perhaps matches TRBD1 (5 bases). The CDR3 runs 13 residues. Germline V CDR1 and CDR2: SEHNR, FQNEAQ (reference sequence). CDR3 amino acids: CANSPQGYNEQFF. As DNA, the CDR3 is TGTGCCAACAGCCCTCAGGGCTACAATGAGCAGTTCTTC.

The gene calls are TRBV7-2 and TRBJ1-1; tentative D call: TRBD1 (5 bases). Germline V gives CDR1 SGHTA, CDR2 FQGNSA. The CDR3 has 14 residues. The germline V and J ends were trimmed by 2 bases and 4 bases, with 11 bases remaining between them. The CDR3 sequence: CASSLTGVGTEAFF. CDR3 bases: TGTGCCAGCAGCTTAACGGGGGTGGGCACTGAAGCTTTCTTT. Full variable domain (rest looked up from reference TRBV7-2 and TRBJ1-1): GAGVSQSPSNKVTEKGKDVELRCDPISGHTALYWYRQSLGQGLEFLIYFQGNSAPDKSGLPSDRFSAERTGGSVSTLTIQRTQQEDSAVYLCASSLTGVGTEAFFGQGTRLTVV.

The chain joins TRBV6-5 to TRBJ2-7; D possibly corresponds to TRBD1 (6 bases). Germline V lookup: CDR1 MNHEY, CDR2 SVGAGI. This CDR3 is 12 amino acids long. V dropped 7 bases and J dropped 2 bases, with 9 bases sitting between them. For the CDR3, the DNA is TGTGCCAGCATCAGGGGAACCTACGAGCAGTACTTC. Amino acids: CASIRGTYEQYF.

V usage is TRBV29-1 and J usage is TRBJ2-1; no reliable D call. Trimming took 0 bases from V and 7 from J, leaving 7 bases between them. This CDR3 comprises 12 residues. Germline CDR1 is SQVTM and CDR2 is ANQGSEA. The chain's CDR3 is CSVEEPVNEQFF. The CDR3 DNA reads TGCAGCGTTGAAGAGCCGGTAAATGAGCAGTTCTTC.

The DNA of the CDR3 is TGTGCCAGCATCCTCCAGGGATCCAAAAACATTCAGTACTTC. This codes for CASILQGSKNIQYF. The rearrangement links TRBV28 to TRBJ2-4; tentatively, D is TRBD1 (5 bases). Between the trimmed V and J ends, which lost 7 bases and 2 bases, there was a span of 12 bases. Germline assignment: CDR1 MDHEN and CDR2 SYDVKM. This CDR3 has 14 amino acids.

This sequence joins TRBV27 and TRBJ1-1, with 9 bases lining up with TRBD1. V shed 2 bases, J shed 3 bases, and the junction held 4 bases outside the gene matches. Germline CDR1 and CDR2: MNHEY and SMNVEV (reference sequence). The CDR3 covers 15 residues. The DNA of the CDR3 is TGTGCCAGCAGTTTAGGGACAGGGTTTTACACTGAAGCTTTCTTT. Translating gives CASSLGTGFYTEAFF.

The chain links TRBV21-1 to TRBJ1-2; TRBD1 was called by the table and not checked on the DNA. TRBV21-1 is a pseudogene. This CDR3 spans 19 amino acids. This CDR3 reads CASSKGDRDREGMNYGYTF. CDR3 sequence (DNA): TGTGCCAGCAGCAAAGGGGATAGGGACAGGGAGGGTATGAACTATGGCTACACCTTC.

This sequence joins TRBV5-1 and TRBJ1-3; D might be TRBD1 (5 bases). V lost 4 bases and J 4 bases, leaving 15 bases between the germline ends. The germline V gene has CDR1 SGHRS and CDR2 YFSETQ. CDR3 size: 15 residues. Here the CDR3 DNA reads TGCGCCAGCAGCCCAGACAGTAAAGGAGGAAACACCATATATTTT. It specifies CASSPDSKGGNTIYF. The full variable domain, completed using reference TRBV5-1 and TRBJ1-3, is KAGVTQTPRYLIKTRGQQVTLSCSPISGHRSVSWYQQTPGQGLQFLFEYFSETQRNKGNFPGRFSGRQFSNSRSEMNVSTLELGDSALYLCASSPDSKGGNTIYFGEGSWLTVV.

The rearrangement uses TRBV27 and TRBJ1-5; TRBD1 might be the D (6 bases). Trimming cost V 2 bases and J 7 bases, with 18 bases left between them. Germline V lookup: CDR1 MNHEY, CDR2 SMNVEV (reference sequence). The CDR3 contains 16 residues. The CDR3 DNA is TGTGCCAGCAGTTTAAGTAGACAGGTCGGAGGACAGCCCCAGCATTTT. It encodes CASSLSRQVGGQPQHF.

This clone was counted a few times. The chain links TRBV30 to TRBJ1-3; D gene ambiguous. V was clipped by 0 bases and J by 0 bases, with 12 bases between them. CDR1 and CDR2 from the germline V gene are GTSNPN and SVGIG (reference sequence). The CDR3 totals 16 residues. CDR3 DNA: TGTGCCTGGAGTGTGGGTGGAGGTTCCTCTGGAAACACCATATATTTT. It encodes CAWSVGGGSSGNTIYF.

This clone was counted a few times. The chain recombines TRBV5-6 with TRBJ2-6; 7 positions agree with TRBD2. The CDR3 loop spans 17 amino acids. The ends lost 5 bases at V and 0 bases at J; junction bases unmatched: 8. In germline, CDR1 is SGHDT, CDR2 YYEEEE. The CDR3 sequence is CASRPGEGISGANVLTF. DNA of the CDR3: TGTGCCAGCAGACCTGGGGAGGGGATCTCTGGGGCCAACGTCCTGACTTTC.